This T cell receptor beta chain was recovered during a study of shared clonotypes between healthy human individuals. Study conclusions and caveats: Estimated richness values were generally larger in naive subsets than in memory subsets. Rarefaction showed that sequencing of sorted subsets was incomplete (despite large depth).

Worth noting for this clone: Its antigen is not known.

The germline gives CDR1 MGHRA, CDR2 YSYEKL. The CDR3 has 14 residues. V was shortened by 4 bases and J by 2 bases, with 12 bases between the two germline ends. Original processing methods: As immunoSEQ supplied junction-only sequences (without quality scores), filtering differed. The assay was immunoSEQ multiplex PCR, and TCRdb's table has in-frame clones only and misses some. Clone size and the V and J calls come from that table; the DNA yielded D and trimming. The sample consists of almost 700,000 clones, around 92% of them appearing once. Positively selected for CCR7, the CD45RO-negative cells used as naive CD8 cells excluded terminally differentiated effector memory CD45RA+ cells.

Sequenced material: naive CD8+ T cells sorted from blood. V usage is TRBV4-1 and J usage is TRBJ2-7, with TRBD2 as a possible D gene (5 bases). The receptor was derived from a man aged 25 to 45 in good health. The CDR3 sequence is CASSLRGATYEQYF. DNA of the CDR3: TGCGCCAGCAGCCTTCGGGGAGCAACCTACGAGCAGTACTTC.